This paragraph covers one TCR beta chain sequence. Its target is not known. The record originates from a study of cytomegalovirus exposure and HLA in healthy donors. Study-level findings and limits: Rare sequences made up most TCRs, while some public TCRs were found in many donors. Among CMV-associated TCR beta chains, most appeared HLA-restricted in a later analysis.

The study ran its PCR with 60 Vbeta and 13 Jbeta primers. TCRdb's table, derived via immunoSEQ multiplex PCR, lists solely in-frame clones and lacks some. The data hold 200,000 to 300,000 clones, with more than 75% observed a single time. Sequencing was done on a sample of PBMCs. The receptor comes from a girl aged 2-9 years in good health and CMV-seronegative.

CDR3 loop: CASSVGGLSGAGETQYF. In nucleotides, the CDR3 is TGTGCCAGCAGCGTAGGTGGACTATCGGGAGCTGGGGAGACCCAGTACTTC. This chain joins TRBV9 and TRBJ2-5; possibly TRBD2 for D (6 bases). This CDR3 is built from 17 residues. V shed 0 bases and J shed 5 bases, with 20 bases lying between them. The germline CDR1 and CDR2 sequences are SGDLS and YYNGEE.